This paragraph covers one T cell receptor (beta chain) sequence. Sequencing was performed with immunoSEQ multiplex PCR; in TCRdb, only in-frame clones are kept and a portion is missing. The profile shows approximately 110,000 clones, 81% of them singletons. The sample belongs to a study of blood T cell repertoires in COVID-19. Study overall: Acute-phase and convalescent COVID-19 samples originated in the United States, Italy and Spain.

V lost 0 bases to trimming and J lost 4 bases, with 5 bases between them. Germline assignment: CDR1 SGHRS and CDR2 YFSETQ. This CDR3 spans 14 amino acids. The chain is built from TRBV5-1 and TRBJ1-6, with unresolved D. This TCR was recovered from a man aged 50 or older with acute or convalescent COVID-19. Sequencing was carried out using peripheral blood. The CDR3 spells CASSLDRYNSPLHF. DNA of the CDR3: TGCGCCAGCAGCTTGGACAGATATAATTCACCCCTCCACTTT. The whole variable domain, remainder taken from reference TRBV5-1 and TRBJ1-6, is KAGVTQTPRYLIKTRGQQVTLSCSPISGHRSVSWYQQTPGQGLQFLFEYFSETQRNKGNFPGRFSGRQFSNSRSEMNVSTLELGDSALYLCASSLDRYNSPLHFGNGTRLTVT.